This TCR beta chain was sequenced during a study of CD8 T cells in ankylosing spondylitis. A remark on this clonotype: Antigen unknown.

TCRdb called the 5' RACE reads again in MiXCR, with one record for every CDR3 protein. The sample has about 150,000 distinct CDR3 sequences; roughly 44% are singletons. Study-wide results and limits: Disease-linked clones reportedly concentrated significantly in matched ankylosing spondylitis synovial fluid. Several highly homologous variants made up a TCR beta motif, and this motif appeared characteristic of ankylosing spondylitis blood.

This receptor was identified in a male donor with ankylosing spondylitis. The specimen was synovial fluid, either unsorted or a sorted T cell fraction (not recorded which).

For the CDR3, the DNA is TGCGCCAGCAGCCAAGAAACAGTGAGGGGGAACACTGAAGCTTTCTTT. Translated, it gives CASSQETVRGNTEAFF. The chain is built from TRBV4-1 and TRBJ1-1; a weak D match, TRBD1 (5 bases). CDR1 is MGHRA and CDR2 is YSYEKL in the germline V gene. The CDR3 spans 16 residues. The V end was cut by 0 bases, the J end by 1 base, with 12 bases between.